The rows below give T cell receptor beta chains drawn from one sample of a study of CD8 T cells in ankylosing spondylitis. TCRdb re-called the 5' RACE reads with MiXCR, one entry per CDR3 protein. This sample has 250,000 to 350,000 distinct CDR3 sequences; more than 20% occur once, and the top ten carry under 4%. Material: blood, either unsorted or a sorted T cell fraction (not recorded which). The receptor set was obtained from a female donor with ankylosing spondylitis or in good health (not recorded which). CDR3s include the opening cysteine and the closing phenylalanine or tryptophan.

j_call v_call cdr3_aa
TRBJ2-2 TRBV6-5 CASSYDLVQRGAGELFF
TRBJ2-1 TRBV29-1 CSVEGWREGLGSYNEQFF
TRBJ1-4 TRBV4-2 CASSSGTGEGEKLFF
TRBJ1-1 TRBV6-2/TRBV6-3 CASSPRMTGIGWRTPEAFF
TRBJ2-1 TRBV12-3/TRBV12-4 CASSFMAPSYNEQFF
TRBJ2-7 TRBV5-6 CASSLLRDSFHEQYF
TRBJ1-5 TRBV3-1 CASSQVQGMGWHF
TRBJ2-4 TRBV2 CASSNLAAKNIQYF
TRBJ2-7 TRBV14 CASSPAPTSRLSSYEQYF
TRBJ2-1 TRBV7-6 CASSVGASGYGDNEQFF
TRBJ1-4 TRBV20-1 CSLTAPNQKLFF
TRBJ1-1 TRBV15 CATSRGAGARGTEAFF
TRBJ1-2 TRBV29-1 CSVSANYGYTF
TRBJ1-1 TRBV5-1 CASSLSGQGMQAFF
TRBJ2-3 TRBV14 CASSQEKDGRATDTQYF
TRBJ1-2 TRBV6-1 CASLPGSQGGGYTF
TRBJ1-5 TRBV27 CASSPAGGSNQPQHF
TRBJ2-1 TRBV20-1 CSAILYEQFF
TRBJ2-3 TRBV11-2 CASTSTGANTQYF
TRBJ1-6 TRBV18 CASSQAGLTLHF
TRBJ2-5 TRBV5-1 CASREEGPWETQYF
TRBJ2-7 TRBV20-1 CSARDRSPYEQYF
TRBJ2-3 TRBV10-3 CAISEGGALDTQYF
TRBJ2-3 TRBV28 CASSMTSGSKDTQYF
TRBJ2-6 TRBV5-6 CASSIETGGTGANVLTF
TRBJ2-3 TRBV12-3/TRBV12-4 CASKQEREGDTQYF
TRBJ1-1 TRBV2 CASSEARGGTEAFF
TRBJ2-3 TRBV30 CAWSSVLGRPTDTQYF
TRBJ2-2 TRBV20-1 CCARDFPGQVNTGELFF
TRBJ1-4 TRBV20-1 CSARDSGTVVEKLFF
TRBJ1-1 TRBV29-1 CSVSRNTEAFF
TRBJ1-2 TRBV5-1 CASRRGRENYGYTF
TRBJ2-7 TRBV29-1 CSVVLGGNSYEQYF
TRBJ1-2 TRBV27 CASSFLAGLEALDGYTF
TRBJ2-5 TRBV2 CASSPQYPRGETQYF
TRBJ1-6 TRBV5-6 CASSYTDRARSPLHF
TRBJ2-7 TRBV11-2 CASSLGLAGREQYF
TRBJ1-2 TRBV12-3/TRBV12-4 CASKGPDGYTF
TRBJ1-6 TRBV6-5 CASSYSNPGRSPLHF
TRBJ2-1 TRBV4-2 CASSQGGLGDEQFF
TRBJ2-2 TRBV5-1 CASSLSLTGELFF
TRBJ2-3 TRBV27 CASSQRRTGTSTADTQYF
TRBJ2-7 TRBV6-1 CASGLGGGPGEQYF
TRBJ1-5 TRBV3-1 CASSRQGFGQPQHF
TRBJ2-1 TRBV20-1 CSARVVGAYNEQFF
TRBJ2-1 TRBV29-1 CSVELAYRLVNEQFF
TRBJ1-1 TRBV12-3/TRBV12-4 CASNGPAGLSTEAFF
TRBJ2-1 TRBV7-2 CASTRMGYNEQFF
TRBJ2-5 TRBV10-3 CATERGWQETQYF
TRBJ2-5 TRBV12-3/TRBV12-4 CASSSAGGNWETQYF
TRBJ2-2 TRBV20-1 CSARDWEELFF
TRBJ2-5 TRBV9 CASSVAGETQYF
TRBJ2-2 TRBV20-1 CSARTGPTGELFF
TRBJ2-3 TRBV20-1 CSARRGSTDTQYF